The subject of this entry is one TCR beta chain. Its antigen remains unknown. Germline V gene lookup returns CDR1 SNHLY and CDR2 FYNNEI. The CDR3 covers 12 residues. V lost 10 bases to trimming and J lost 3 bases, with 13 bases between them. The data were taken from a study of T cell responses to AZD1222 COVID-19 vaccine. Overall study findings and caveats: Researchers report vaccine-associated CD4 TCRs spanning spike, with dominance at 160-218 and 743-854. There were repertoire samples only from the period after the peak T cell response. Spike-specific TCR breadth and depth grew following two AZD1222 doses. A mostly white British donor set with more females was recruited, and clonal diversity was possibly underestimated.

Here immunoSEQ multiplex PCR was the method, and the copy in TCRdb shows in-frame clones only, minus some. The sample lists 65,000 to 80,000 clones, about 92% occurring once. The clonotype comes from an adult in good health. The sequences come from peripheral blood, collected on day 0 of AZD1222 vaccination. The chain combines TRBV2 with TRBJ2-7, with a weak D call TRBD2 (6 bases). The CDR3 is CATGLPNYEQYF. The CDR3 bases are TGTGCCACAGGACTACCCAACTACGAGCAGTACTTC.